The T cell receptor (beta chain) under discussion was sequenced for a study of shared clonotypes between healthy human individuals. As regards this clone: Its target is not known.

Whole-study results and caveats: Naive subsets typically showed greater estimated richness than memory subsets. Non-shared clonotypes were found to have lower generation probabilities than the clonotypes that were shared by all four of the sorted-subset donors.

TCRdb's copy holds only in-frame clones and misses some; the assay was immunoSEQ multiplex PCR. The data contain more than 900,000 clones, 75% to 85% of them singletons. CDR1 SNHLY and CDR2 FYNNEI come from the germline V gene. Unmatched junction bases numbered 9, after V lost 10 bases and J lost 7 bases. The CDR3 sequence is 13 residues long. The sample taken for sequencing was memory CD4+ T cells from PBMCs. Specified subset: CD45RA-negative fraction. The rearrangement joins TRBV2 to TRBJ2-1, with TRBD2 identical over 8 bases. The receptor comes from a young man in good health. Some clones in this sample may be carry-over from other donors' samples. This CDR3 reads CATTLLAANEQFF. DNA of the CDR3: TGTGCCACCACTTTACTAGCGGCTAATGAGCAGTTCTTC.